This T cell receptor beta chain was sequenced for a study of OX40 agonist ivuxolimab in advanced cancers. On the study more broadly: Patients received ivuxolimab, an intravenous treatment, every 2 weeks at 0.01 to 10 mg/kg. With a range of roughly 20 to 80, age averaged 60 years, and 75% to 90% were male.

The J segment lost 6 bases and the V segment lost 2 bases, leaving 6 bases of the junction unmatched. CDR1 and CDR2 from the germline V gene are GTSNPN and SVGIG (reference sequence). The CDR3 totals 14 residues. Some clones are missing from TCRdb's copy, which holds only in-frame ones; the method was immunoSEQ multiplex PCR. This sample has about 73,000 clones, with about nine tenths found just once. The sequence derives from an adult with an advanced solid tumor such as melanoma, head and neck, liver or kidney cancer. The chain links TRBV30 to TRBJ1-4, with 7 bases fitting TRBD1. Sequenced here: CD4+ or CD8+ T cells sorted from blood, sampled in a trial of the OX40 agonist ivuxolimab. This CDR3 is CAWSSGTVDEKLFF. The DNA of the CDR3 is TGTGCCTGGAGTTCCGGGACAGTTGATGAAAAACTGTTTTTT.